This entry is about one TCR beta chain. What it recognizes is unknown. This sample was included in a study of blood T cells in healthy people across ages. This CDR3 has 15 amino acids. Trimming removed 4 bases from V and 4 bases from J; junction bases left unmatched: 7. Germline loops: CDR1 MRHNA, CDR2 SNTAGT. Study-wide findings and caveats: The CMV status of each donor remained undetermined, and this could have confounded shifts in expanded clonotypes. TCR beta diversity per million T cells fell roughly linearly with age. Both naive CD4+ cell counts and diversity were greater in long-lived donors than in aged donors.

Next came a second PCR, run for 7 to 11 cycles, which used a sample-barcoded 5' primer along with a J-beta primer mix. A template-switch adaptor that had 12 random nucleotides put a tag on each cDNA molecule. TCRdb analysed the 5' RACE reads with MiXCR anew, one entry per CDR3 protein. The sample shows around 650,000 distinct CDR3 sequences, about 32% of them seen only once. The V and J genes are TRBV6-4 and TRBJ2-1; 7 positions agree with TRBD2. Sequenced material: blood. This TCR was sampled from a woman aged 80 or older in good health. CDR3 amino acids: CASSVGRQAYNEQFF. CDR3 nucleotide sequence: TGTGCCAGCAGTGTCGGGAGGCAGGCATACAATGAGCAGTTCTTC.